The 10 T cell receptor beta chains below were found in one sample sequenced in a study of cytomegalovirus exposure and HLA in healthy donors. The PCR made use of 60 Vbeta and 13 Jbeta primers. Libraries were prepared by immunoSEQ multiplex PCR; TCRdb keeps only in-frame clonotypes and omits some of them. This sample has some 170,000 clones, with over 60% found just once. The specimen sequenced was PBMCs. The receptors come from a woman in her twenties or thirties in good health and CMV-seronegative.

Comments on this clone: Here the CDR3 omits its conserved ending phenylalanine or tryptophan, so a read error is the likely source. The DNA is left out, because the CDR3 cannot be placed on it with certainty; the CDR3 is given as TCRdb lists it. This chain uses TRBV20-1 with TRBJ2-7; the table's D call, TRBD1, has no DNA check behind it. CDR1 and CDR2 (germline): DFQATT, SNEGSKA (reference sequence). The CDR3 numbers 10 amino acids, ends counted. CDR3 protein: CSARGDRSSL.

This chain joins TRBV5-1 and TRBJ2-5, with TRBD2 matching 10 bases. The CDR3 is 14 amino acids. Germline CDR1 and CDR2: SGHRS and YFSETQ. V gave up 4 bases and J gave up 4 bases; unmatched junction bases: 4. The CDR3: CASSPGTSAETQYF. CDR3 DNA sequence: TGCGCCAGCAGCCCCGGGACTAGCGCAGAGACCCAGTACTTC.

This chain joins TRBV6-6 and TRBJ2-2; weak D call: TRBD1 (6 bases). V gave up 4 bases and J gave up 1 base, with 13 bases separating them. CDR1 and CDR2 (germline): MNHNY, SVGAGI (reference sequence). This CDR3 has 16 residues. CDR3 region: CASSSPGTLNTGELFF. CDR3 DNA: TGTGCCAGCAGTTCACCAGGGACACTGAACACCGGGGAGCTGTTTTTT.

This clone was found once. The chain combines TRBV6-1 with TRBJ2-7, with a possible D match to TRBD1 (6 bases). The CDR3 consists of 17 residues. Trimming pared 0 bases from V and 1 base from J, leaving 16 bases between. CDR1 is MNHNS and CDR2 is SASEGT in the germline V gene. Written as DNA, the CDR3 is TGTGCCAGCAGTGAAGCTCGAGGGGGTAGGGTATCCTACGAGCAGTACTTC. This sequence encodes CASSEARGGRVSYEQYF.

The rearrangement links TRBV2 to TRBJ2-7; D is uncertain. The CDR3 sequence is 11 residues long. Trimming cost V 8 bases and J 4 bases, with 9 bases left between them. Germline loops: CDR1 SNHLY, CDR2 FYNNEI. CDR3 amino acids: CASVWSYEQYF. CDR3 DNA sequence: TGTGCCAGCGTCTGGAGTTACGAGCAGTACTTC.

In regard to this clone: This CDR3 is also generated by other DNA sequences in the sample. The V gene is TRBV5-1, the J gene TRBJ2-1, with TRBD2 matching over 8 bases. Looked up from germline, CDR1 is SGHRS and CDR2 is YFSETQ. Trimming removed 4 bases from V and 0 bases from J; junction bases left unmatched: 3. The CDR3 sequence is 15 residues long. The CDR3 here is CASSPSGSSYNEQFF. CDR3 nucleotides: TGCGCCAGCAGCCCGAGCGGGAGCTCCTACAATGAGCAGTTCTTC.

In its sample, this clone was seen a few times. V and J are TRBV10-3 and TRBJ1-5, with 7 nucleotides matching TRBD1. Per germline, CDR1 ENHRY and CDR2 SYGVKD. V dropped 7 bases and J dropped 0; count of bases not matched to a gene: 3. The CDR3 consists of 14 residues. Here the CDR3 DNA reads TGTGCCATCAACCAGGGGGATAGCAATCAGCCCCAGCATTTT. Translation: CAINQGDSNQPQHF.

As concerns this clone: One end of the junction varies from germline; a read error may be responsible. Other DNA variants within this sample encode the same CDR3. The chain is built from TRBV15 and TRBJ2-1; TRBD2 aligns across 11 bases. This CDR3 is 16 amino acids long. The V gene's germline CDR1 is LNHNV and CDR2 YYDKDF (reference sequence). CDR3 residues: CATSRALAGGFDEQFF. The CDR3 DNA reads as TGCGCCACCAGCAGAGCGCTAGCGGGGGGTTTCGATGAGCAGTTCTTC.

This chain connects TRBV28 to TRBJ2-3, with no clear D. Trimming took off 6 bases at V and 3 bases at J, with 7 bases between the two ends. The germline V gene has CDR1 MDHEN and CDR2 SYDVKM. This CDR3 comprises 12 residues. The CDR3 sequence: CASSKFTDTQYF. The CDR3, as DNA: TGTGCCAGCAGCAAATTTACAGATACGCAGTATTTT.

The chain carries TRBV2 and TRBJ2-1; D remains ambiguous. The V gene's germline CDR1 is SNHLY and CDR2 FYNNEI. The CDR3 runs to 13 residues. Trimming removed 7 bases at V and 3 bases at J, with 10 bases between. The CDR3 coding sequence is TGTGCCAGCACCCTGGCAGACTACAATGAGCAGTTCTTC. Amino acids: CASTLADYNEQFF.